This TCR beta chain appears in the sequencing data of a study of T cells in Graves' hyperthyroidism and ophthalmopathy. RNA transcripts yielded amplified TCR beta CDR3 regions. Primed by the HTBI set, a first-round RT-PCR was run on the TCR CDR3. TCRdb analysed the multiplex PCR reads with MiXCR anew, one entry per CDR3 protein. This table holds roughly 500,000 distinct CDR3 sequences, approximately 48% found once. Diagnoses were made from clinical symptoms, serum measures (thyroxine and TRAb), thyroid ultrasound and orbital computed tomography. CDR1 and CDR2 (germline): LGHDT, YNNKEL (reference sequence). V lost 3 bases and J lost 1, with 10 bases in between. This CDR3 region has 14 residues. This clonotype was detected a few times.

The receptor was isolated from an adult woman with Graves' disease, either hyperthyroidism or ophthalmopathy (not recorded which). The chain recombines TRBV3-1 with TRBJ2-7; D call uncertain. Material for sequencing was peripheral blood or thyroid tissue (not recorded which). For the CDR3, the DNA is TGTGCCAGCAGCCATGGGGTATGGTCCTACGAGCAGTACTTC. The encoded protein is CASSHGVWSYEQYF.